The source of this T cell receptor (beta chain) is a study of OX40 agonist ivuxolimab in advanced cancers. Study results and limitations: Relative to CD4+, CD8+ T cells held more expanded clones on average.

Data came from immunoSEQ multiplex PCR; TCRdb stores just in-frame clones and leaves some out. The sample carries 45,000 to 55,000 clones, around 83% recorded once. In the case of this clone: Its target is unknown.

Germline V lookup: CDR1 SGDLS, CDR2 YYNGEE. This CDR3 comprises 14 residues. V gave up 3 bases and J gave up 6 bases; unmatched junction bases: 6. The sample consisted of CD4+ or CD8+ T cells sorted from blood, taken in a trial of the OX40 agonist ivuxolimab. This receptor was taken from an adult with an advanced solid tumor such as melanoma, head and neck, liver or kidney cancer. This chain uses TRBV9 with TRBJ2-7; TRBD1 matches 10 bases. The CDR3 loop reads CASSARDRGLEQYF. The CDR3 nucleotides read TGTGCCAGCAGCGCCCGGGACAGGGGCCTCGAGCAGTACTTC.